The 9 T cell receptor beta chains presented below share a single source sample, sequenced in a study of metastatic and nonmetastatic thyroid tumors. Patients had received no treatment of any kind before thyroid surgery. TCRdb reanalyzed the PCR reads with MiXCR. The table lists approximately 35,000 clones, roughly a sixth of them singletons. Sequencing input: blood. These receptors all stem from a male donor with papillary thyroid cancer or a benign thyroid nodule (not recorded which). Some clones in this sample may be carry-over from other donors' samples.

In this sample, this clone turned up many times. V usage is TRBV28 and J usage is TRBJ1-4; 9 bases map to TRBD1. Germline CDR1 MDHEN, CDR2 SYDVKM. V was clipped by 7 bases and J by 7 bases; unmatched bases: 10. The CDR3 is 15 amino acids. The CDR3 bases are TGTGCCAGCACGTTACCGGGACAGGGTCTTGAAAAACTGTTTTTT. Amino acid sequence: CASTLPGQGLEKLFF.

CDR3 residues: CSASSVSDTQYF. CDR3 nucleotide sequence: TGCAGTGCATCCTCAGTGTCAGATACGCAGTATTTT. The chain links TRBV20-1 to TRBJ2-3; the D is unclear. The germline V gene has CDR1 DFQATT and CDR2 SNEGSKA (reference sequence). This CDR3 contains 12 residues. V was cut by 6 bases and J by 4 bases, with 11 bases left in between.

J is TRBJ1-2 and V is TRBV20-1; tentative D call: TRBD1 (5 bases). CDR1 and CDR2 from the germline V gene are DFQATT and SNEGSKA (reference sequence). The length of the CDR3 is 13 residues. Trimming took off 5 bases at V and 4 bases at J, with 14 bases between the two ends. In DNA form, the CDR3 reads TGCAGTGCTTACGTGGGGCCGGTCTATGGCTACACCTTC. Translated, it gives CSAYVGPVYGYTF.

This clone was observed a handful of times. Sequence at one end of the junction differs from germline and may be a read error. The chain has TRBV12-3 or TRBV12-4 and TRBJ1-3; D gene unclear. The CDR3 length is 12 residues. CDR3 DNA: TGTACCAGCAGGCTGATGGCCAACACCATATATTTT. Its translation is CTSRLMANTIYF.

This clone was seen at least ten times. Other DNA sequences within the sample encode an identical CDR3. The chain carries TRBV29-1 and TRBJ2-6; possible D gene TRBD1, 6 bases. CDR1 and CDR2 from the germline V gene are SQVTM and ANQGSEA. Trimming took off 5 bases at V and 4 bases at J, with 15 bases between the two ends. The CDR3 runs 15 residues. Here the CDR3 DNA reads TGCAGCGTTCTAGGACAGATCTCGGGGGCCAACGTCCTGACTTTC. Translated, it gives CSVLGQISGANVLTF.

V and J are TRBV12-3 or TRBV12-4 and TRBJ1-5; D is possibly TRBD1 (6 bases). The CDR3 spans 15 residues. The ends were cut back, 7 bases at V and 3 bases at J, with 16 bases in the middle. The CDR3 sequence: CASIRRGEINQPQHF. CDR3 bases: TGTGCCAGCATACGCAGGGGTGAGATCAATCAGCCCCAGCATTTT.

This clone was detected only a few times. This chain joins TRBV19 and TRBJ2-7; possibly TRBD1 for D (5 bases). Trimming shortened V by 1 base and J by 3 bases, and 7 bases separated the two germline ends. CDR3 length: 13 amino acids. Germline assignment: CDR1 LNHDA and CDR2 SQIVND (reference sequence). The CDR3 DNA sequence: TGTGCCAGTAGTATAGTAGACAGCTACGAGCAGTACTTC. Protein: CASSIVDSYEQYF.

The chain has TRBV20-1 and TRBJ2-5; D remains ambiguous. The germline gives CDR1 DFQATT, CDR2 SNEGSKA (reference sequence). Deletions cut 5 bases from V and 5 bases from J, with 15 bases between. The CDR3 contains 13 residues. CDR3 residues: CSAPTTLWETQYF. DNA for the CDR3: TGCAGTGCTCCAACTACGTTGTGGGAGACCCAGTACTTC.

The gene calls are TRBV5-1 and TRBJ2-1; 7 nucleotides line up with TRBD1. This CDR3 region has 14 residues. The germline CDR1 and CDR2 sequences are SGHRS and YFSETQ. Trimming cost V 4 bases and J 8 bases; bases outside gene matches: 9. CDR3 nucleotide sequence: TGCGCCAGCAGCCTGTTTGGACAGGTCTATGAGCAGTTCTTC. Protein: CASSLFGQVYEQFF.